This T cell receptor beta chain was sequenced for a study of blood T cell repertoires in COVID-19. Study summary: Nucleic acid was either cDNA or gDNA, and it came from T cells, B-cell-depleted T cells, or PBMCs.

The length of the CDR3 is 12 residues. Germline V gene data show CDR1 as MNHEY and CDR2 as SVGAGI. V was shortened by 7 bases and J by 4 bases, with 7 bases between the two germline ends. This clone showed up just a few times. In the original processing: Reference gene primer amplification in the assay estimated nucleated cell counts. Generated by immunoSEQ multiplex PCR, the TCRdb table keeps only in-frame clones and is missing some. For V, J and clone size, that table is used; D and trimming come from the DNA. Of about 100,000 clones in the sample, about four fifths were seen once. J is TRBJ1-4 and V is TRBV6-5; D call uncertain. The sequence derives from a man aged 40-49 years with active or convalescent COVID-19. The sequenced sample was peripheral blood. CDR3 coding DNA: TGTGCCAGCAAGCGGGGTAATGAAAAACTGTTTTTT. This encodes CASKRGNEKLFF.